Each of the 23 T cell receptor beta chains below was sequenced from the same sample in a study of blood T cell repertoires in COVID-19. Repertoires were generated with immunoSEQ multiplex PCR, while TCRdb's copy carries only in-frame clones and drops some. The data contain about 220,000 clones, more than 65% of them singletons. The sequencing sample was made of peripheral blood. Source of these receptors: an elderly woman with acute or convalescent COVID-19.

This rearrangement joins TRBV5-1 to TRBJ1-2, with a tentative D call TRBD1 (5 bases). The CDR3 covers 13 residues. Trimming took 4 bases from V and 2 from J, leaving 9 bases between them. Germline values: CDR1 SGHRS, CDR2 YFSETQ. CDR3 bases: TGCGCCAGCAGCACCGGGGGGAACTATGGCTACACCTTC. Translation: CASSTGGNYGYTF.

This clone was detected a few times. The CDR3 DNA is TGTGCCAGCAGCTTCTATATCGGGGGAAGTGATCAGCCCCAGCATTTT. Protein sequence: CASSFYIGGSDQPQHF. The chain is built from TRBV28 and TRBJ1-5; maybe TRBD1 (5 bases). The CDR3 consists of 16 residues. Trimming pared 6 bases from V and 5 bases from J, leaving 20 bases between. Germline CDR1 reads MDHEN; CDR2 reads SYDVKM.

This clone was seen a few times. The V gene is TRBV19, the J gene TRBJ2-3, with TRBD1 matching 9 bases. This CDR3 region has 18 residues. Germline V gene data show CDR1 as LNHDA and CDR2 as SQIVND (reference sequence). With V trimmed by 6 bases and J by 0 bases, 13 bases remained unmatched. DNA for the CDR3: TGTGCCAGTAGGGTCGCGGGACAGGGCCTAACTAGCACAGATACGCAGTATTTT. Protein sequence: CASRVAGQGLTSTDTQYF.

The rearrangement links TRBV18 to TRBJ1-1; D gene ambiguous. CDR3 length equals 17 residues. Trimming cost V 1 base and J 2 bases, with 17 bases left between them. Germline CDR1 KGHSH, CDR2 LQKENI. In DNA, the CDR3 is TGTGCCAGCTCACCACGACAACAGCAAAGTGGCAACACTGAAGCTTTCTTT. Its protein product is CASSPRQQQSGNTEAFF.

The V and J genes are TRBV7-9 and TRBJ2-3; TRBD2 is a possible D gene (6 bases). The CDR3 covers 15 residues. V was shortened by 0 bases and J by 0 bases, with 7 bases between the two germline ends. Germline V gene lookup returns CDR1 SEHNR and CDR2 FQNEAQ (reference sequence). The CDR3 is CASSLAGTSTDTQYF. The CDR3 coding sequence is TGTGCCAGCAGCTTAGCGGGGACTAGCACAGATACGCAGTATTTT.

This chain connects TRBV7-8 to TRBJ1-4, with a possible D match to TRBD1 (6 bases). V was shortened by 4 bases and J by 8 bases, with 17 bases between the two germline ends. Per germline, CDR1 SGHVS and CDR2 FQNEAQ. This CDR3 spans 15 amino acids. The CDR3 sequence is CASSWVPAGVEKLFF. DNA of the CDR3: TGTGCCAGCAGCTGGGTCCCGGCAGGGGTGGAAAAACTGTTTTTT. Full variable domain (rest looked up from reference TRBV7-8 and TRBJ1-4): GAGVSQSPRYKVAKRGQDVALRCDPISGHVSLFWYQQALGQGPEFLTYFQNEAQLDKSGLPSDRFFAERPEGSVSTLKIQRTQQEDSAVYLCASSWVPAGVEKLFFGSGTQLSVL.

V and J are TRBV6-5 and TRBJ1-2; D gene uncertain. The length of the CDR3 is 13 residues. Per the germline V gene, CDR1 is MNHEY and CDR2 is SVGAGI. Between the trimmed V and J ends, which lost 6 bases and 4 bases, there was a span of 12 bases. CDR3 sequence reads: CASSQRDIYGYTF. CDR3 in DNA: TGTGCCAGCAGCCAGAGGGATATCTATGGCTACACCTTC.

The rearrangement uses TRBV6-6 and TRBJ1-1, with no clear D. Germline CDR1 is MNHNY and CDR2 is SVGAGI (reference sequence). CDR3 length: 14 amino acids. V was trimmed by 2 bases and J by 0 bases, leaving 7 bases between them. The CDR3 loop reads CASSYGFMNTEAFF. The CDR3 DNA is TGTGCCAGCAGTTACGGCTTCATGAACACTGAAGCTTTCTTT.

This chain joins TRBV19 and TRBJ2-5; D is possibly TRBD2 (6 bases). Germline-derived CDR1 and CDR2 are LNHDA and SQIVND (reference sequence). The CDR3 runs 16 residues. Trimming pared 1 base from V and 4 bases from J, leaving 16 bases between. The CDR3, as DNA: TGTGCCAGTAGTATAGGAGGGAGGAGTAGTGGAGAGACCCAGTACTTC. Translating it yields CASSIGGRSSGETQYF.

This clone was seen just once. The V call is TRBV7-3, the J call TRBJ1-5; D perhaps matches TRBD1 (6 bases). The CDR3 runs to 14 residues. Trimming removed 2 bases from V and 6 bases from J, with 11 bases in between. Germline V CDR1 and CDR2: SGHTA, FQGTGA. The CDR3 DNA follows: TGTGCCAGCAGCTTAGGAGGGGGGGGTCAGCCCCAGCATTTT. This translates into CASSLGGGGQPQHF.

The V call is TRBV6-2 or TRBV6-3, the J call TRBJ1-5; TRBD1 is a possible D gene (5 bases). V lost 2 bases and J lost 4, with 12 bases in between. This CDR3 region has 15 residues. Germline CDR1 and CDR2: MNHEY and SVGEGT. The CDR3 bases are TGTGCCAGCAGTTACGGCCGACAGTGGAATCAGCCCCAGCATTTT. Its translation: CASSYGRQWNQPQHF.

This chain connects TRBV5-4 to TRBJ2-2; D is possibly TRBD1 (6 bases). V gave up 4 bases and J gave up 1 base, with 14 bases separating them. The germline CDR1 and CDR2 sequences are SGHNT and YYREEE (reference sequence). CDR3 length equals 16 residues. The CDR3 DNA sequence: TGTGCCAGCAGCCCCAGAAGGGGGTTGAACACCGGGGAGCTGTTTTTT. Protein product: CASSPRRGLNTGELFF.

The rearrangement joins TRBV4-2 to TRBJ2-7; the D is unclear. The CDR3 consists of 12 residues. Germline V CDR1 and CDR2: LGHNA, YNFKEQ. Trimming pared 0 bases from V and 2 bases from J, leaving 2 bases between. In nucleotides, the CDR3 is TGTGCCAGCAGCCAAGATACCTACGAGCAGTACTTC. It yields the protein CASSQDTYEQYF.

This clone came up once. This chain links TRBV6-2 or TRBV6-3 with TRBJ2-6; D not certain. With 6 bases removed from V and 0 bases from J, the gap between germline ends came to 6 bases. This CDR3 comprises 14 residues. The germline V gene encodes CDR1 MNHEY and CDR2 SVGEGT. Here the CDR3 reads CASSTSSGANVLTF. The CDR3 coding sequence is TGTGCCAGCAGCACGAGCTCTGGGGCCAACGTCCTGACTTTC.

The chain joins TRBV19 to TRBJ1-5; maybe TRBD1 (5 bases). CDR1 and CDR2 (germline): LNHDA, SQIVND (reference sequence). V was cut by 7 bases and J by 2 bases, with 18 bases left in between. The CDR3 sequence is 16 residues long. The CDR3 coding sequence is TGTGCCAGTACCCCAACCGGGGGGTATGGCAATCAGCCCCAGCATTTT. This gives the protein CASTPTGGYGNQPQHF.

This chain joins TRBV5-1 and TRBJ1-5; a possible D gene is TRBD1 (5 bases). The germline V gene encodes CDR1 SGHRS and CDR2 YFSETQ. CDR3 length: 14 amino acids. V was pared by 5 bases and J by 0 bases, with 9 bases between. The CDR3 protein is CASRAGPSNQPQHF. The CDR3 DNA is TGCGCCAGCAGAGCAGGGCCTAGCAATCAGCCCCAGCATTTT.

This chain links TRBV5-5 with TRBJ1-4; D gene uncertain. The germline V and J ends were trimmed by 4 bases and 8 bases, with 15 bases remaining between them. The CDR3 extends over 14 amino acids. The germline V gene encodes CDR1 SGHKS and CDR2 YYEKEE (reference sequence). The CDR3 DNA reads as TGTGCCAGCAGCATGAGGGTGGAACACGAAAAACTGTTTTTT. Translation: CASSMRVEHEKLFF.

The chain recombines TRBV29-1 with TRBJ1-1, with D unclear. CDR3 length: 11 amino acids. Trimming shortened V by 7 bases and J by 1 base, and 7 bases separated the two germline ends. Germline-derived CDR1 and CDR2 are SQVTM and ANQGSEA. CDR3 in amino acids: CSATENTEAFF. The CDR3 nucleotides are TGCAGCGCCACAGAGAACACTGAAGCTTTCTTT.

V gene TRBV6-6 combines with J gene TRBJ1-2; possible D gene TRBD1, 5 bases. The CDR3 sequence is 14 residues long. In germline, CDR1 is MNHNY, CDR2 SVGAGI (reference sequence). V lost 0 bases and J 2 bases, leaving 7 bases between the germline ends. Here the CDR3 reads CASSYSQGNYGYTF. CDR3 in DNA: TGTGCCAGCAGTTACTCGCAGGGAAACTATGGCTACACCTTC.

The rearrangement joins TRBV12-3 or TRBV12-4 to TRBJ1-2; D not resolved. Trimming took 6 bases from V and 5 from J, leaving 10 bases between them. This CDR3 has 12 residues. DNA for the CDR3: TGTGCCAGCAGGCCGGGGAATTATGGCTACACCTTC. It yields the protein CASRPGNYGYTF.

This chain links TRBV12-3 or TRBV12-4 with TRBJ2-7; D not resolved. This CDR3 region has 11 residues. V was shortened by 4 bases and J by 5 bases, with 6 bases between the two germline ends. CDR3 protein: CASSSFHEQYF. Written as DNA, the CDR3 is TGTGCCAGCAGTTCATTCCACGAGCAGTACTTC.

The genes are TRBV10-3 and TRBJ1-2; D not certain. Germline CDR1 ENHRY, CDR2 SYGVKD. V lost 0 bases and J lost 4, with 9 bases in between. The CDR3 has 14 amino acids. The DNA for the CDR3 is TGTGCCATCAGTGAGTCATTGAGCGGCTATGGCTACACCTTC. Translated, it gives CAISESLSGYGYTF.

V is TRBV9 and J is TRBJ2-5; D call uncertain. Germline V gives CDR1 SGDLS, CDR2 YYNGEE. This CDR3 contains 13 residues. Trimming shortened V by 0 bases and J by 0 bases, and 3 bases separated the two germline ends. The CDR3 nucleotides are TGTGCCAGCAGCGTAGCTAACCAAGAGACCCAGTACTTC. It specifies CASSVANQETQYF.